Sequencing of this T cell receptor (beta chain) was carried out in a study of regulatory T cells in long-lasting Graves disease (dated by TCRdb to the early 2020s). Regarding the study in general: Patients with newly diagnosed Graves' disease had been on antithyroid drugs for under 3 months. The study was conducted in China and was registered as a clinical trial. This study used TCR sequencing and RNA sequencing of peripheral blood to compare persistent Graves' disease patients against newly diagnosed Graves' disease patients. A total of roughly 33 samples were covered by TCR sequencing, comprising roughly 13 persistent and 20 or so newly diagnosed Graves' disease patients.

General study outcomes and caveats: Lower TCR Shannon entropy and fewer highly expanded clones were observed in persistent Graves' disease patients than in newly diagnosed patients, which suggested clonal expansion. The authors noted that the small sample size was a limitation that may lower accuracy. Preferential use of TRBV28, TRBJ1-2 and TRBJ2-5 was observed in persistent disease, whereas TRBV20-1 and TRBJ2-1 were favored in newly diagnosed disease. Peripheral blood alone was examined, since thyroid tissue, which constituted the primary lesion, could not be accessed. Patients with persistent disease shared more public clonotypes (around 3,000) than newly diagnosed patients did (more than 900). Sequencing and analysis were restricted to the TCR beta chain.

Library prep was done by multiplex PCR. The listed sequencing device is Illumina HiSeq 4000. TCR beta libraries were built with iRepertoire HTBI primers and Arm-PCR amplification of CDR3 regions. Before sequencing, the PCR products went through gel purification. As for the authors' bioinformatics: Across samples, around 58 TRBV and roughly 15 TRBJ segments were identified and used for gene usage analysis of CDR3 amino acid clonotypes. COPE and FqMerger were used to merge filtered high-quality paired reads into contigs. BLAST was used to align contigs to IMGT TRBV, TRBD and TRBJ reference genes, and CDR3 was defined according to IMGT. Clonotypes above 0.1% frequency were classified as highly expanded clones. Shannon entropy was used to measure repertoire diversity, and the Gini coefficient was used to measure V-J evenness. Clonotypes shared by more than one individual were considered public. TCRdb ran its own pipeline on the public reads, namely fastp trimming at Q25 and MiXCR clone calling, and kept in-frame beta chains. Records with the same CDR3 protein are collapsed into one entry carrying the most frequent genes and DNA. The V and J calls and clone size are TCRdb's, not the authors'. The sample records roughly 430,000 distinct CDR3 sequences, 15% to 20% of which are singletons. Of the sample, about 11% is held by the ten largest clones.

The sample's time point label, in plain terms: newly diagnosed GD, antithyroid drugs for less than 3 months. RNA was extracted from PBMCs in TRIzol for both TCR sequencing and RNA sequencing. The diagnosis of Graves' disease was made according to American Thyroid Association guidelines. Patients for the study were recruited at an endocrinology department in Xi'an, China. Each patient gave 8.5 to 9.5 milliliters of peripheral blood, collected in an EDTA anticoagulant tube. Ficoll Paque Plus density gradient separation was used to isolate PBMCs, and no further T cell sorting was performed. An Agilent 2100 Bioanalyzer and agarose gel were used to check RNA quality, while a NanoDrop 2000 measured RNA concentration. From cysteine to phenylalanine, the CDR3 is 17 amino acids long. Only the CDR3 DNA is retained, 51 bases long and in frame from the first base. V gives up 6 bases and J gives up 4 bases, and the segment between their germline ends measures 22 bases. Reading the germline V gene (reference sequence) gives CDR1 SEHNR and CDR2 FQNEAQ.

The sample holds a few counts of this clonotype. The antigen it binds to is not known. One base away there is no much larger clone; base qualities are not given. This sample also belongs to another study, concerning T cells in Graves' hyperthyroidism and ophthalmopathy. As that second paper reports: Stable Graves' hyperthyroidism was defined as no progression to ophthalmopathy during 18 months of follow-up. Hyperthyroidism patients were aged 18 to 65 years and newly diagnosed, with disease duration of less than 2 months. The study excluded patients with uncontrolled infections, other autoimmune diseases, pregnancy or lactation. Diagnoses were established on the basis of clinical symptoms, serum thyroxine and TRAb, thyroid ultrasound, and orbital computed tomography. The first round of RT-PCR for the TCR CDR3 was performed with the HTBI primer set and the Qiagen OneStep RT-PCR kit. Most expanded thyroid clonotypes (frequency above 0.001) were also detected in blood, suggesting blood repertoires may reflect thyroid immune responses. Ophthalmopathy was separated from stable hyperthyroidism by a 13 V-J signature model, with over 85% sensitivity and approximately 84% specificity obtained in cross-validation and 80%/75% obtained in testing. In validation, the model predicted progression to ophthalmopathy with about 71% sensitivity and 72.22% specificity, a median of approximately 6.7 months before onset. TCR V-J signatures able to tell the groups apart were searched for in a discovery cohort of approximately 95 patients, of whom fewer than 45 had Graves' ophthalmopathy and roughly 59 had stable Graves' hyperthyroidism. An independent validation cohort of around 19 hyperthyroidism patients and more than 15 patients who later progressed to ophthalmopathy tested prospective prediction of ophthalmopathy. The 90 or so discovery patients were randomly split 7:3 into training and test sets. In roughly six Graves' hyperthyroidism patients, the study also compared T-cell repertoires from thyroid tissue with T-cell repertoires from blood. Once sampling was done, hyperthyroidism patients were given methimazole at a starting dose of 30 mg daily, whereas ophthalmopathy patients were given high-dose intravenous methylprednisolone. Libraries were constructed in a second round of multiplex PCR, after which size selection and purification were carried out. Libraries were sequenced paired-end with 100 bp reads on an Illumina HiSeq2000. SOAPnuke was used to process the raw data, removing reads that contained adapters or uncalled bases, had a mean Phred below 15, or lacked an exact match to the constant primer or identifier. High-quality paired reads were merged using COPE v1.2.5, and each unique nucleotide sequence was defined as a clonotype. MiTCR v1.1 was used to align clonotypes to the IMGT TRBV, TRBD and TRBJ reference segments. The analysis was restricted to V-J combinations with a frequency above 0.0001, which together covered over 99% of the repertoires. The TCS score was defined as F50 (clonal expansion) divided by E x V (chaos), with BLOSUM62-based TCRdist calculated between CDR3 peptides within each V-J. Welch's t-statistics and random forest reduced roughly 540 V-J features to 13, which were used in a naive Bayes classifier (R e1071). No statistical method was used to fix the sample size in advance, and group allocation was not hidden from the investigators. The paper reports TCR Vbeta CDR3 sequencing of fewer than 150 peripheral blood samples: around 41 ophthalmopathy, roughly 74 hyperthyroidism and around 17 progressor patients.

This TCR was sampled from a woman aged 25 to 39 with Graves disease. Donor details come from another sample of the same person, matched by shared clones. The material sequenced was peripheral blood mononuclear cells (PBMCs), taken at new diagnosis, from a patient treated with antithyroid drugs. The rearrangement joined TRBV7-9 to TRBJ2-1, with TRBD2 perhaps the D gene, on 5 matching bases. The CDR3 reads CASSFPREKEIYNEQFF. The bases are TGTGCCAGCAGTTTCCCGAGGGAAAAGGAAATTTACAATGAGCAGTTCTTC.